This TCR beta chain originates from a study of T cell repertoires in cytomegalovirus infection. Study background: In the study, CMV epitopes included recently identified HLA-C-restricted and well-studied HLA-B-restricted ones. Indicated by public TCR beta signatures were CMV infection and matching HLA type. Regarding the study as a whole: Cumulative public TCR beta family frequency identified CMV carriers with the relevant HLA. Ex vivo, HLA-C-restricted CMV-specific TCR beta clonotypes prevailed over the rest of the response.

Germline assignment: CDR1 MNHEY and CDR2 SMNVEV (reference sequence). V was cut by 5 bases and J by 1 base, with 21 bases left in between. The CDR3 length is 19 residues. TCRdb itself ran the reads through MiXCR, one entry per CDR3 protein. Of about 830,000 distinct CDR3 sequences in the sample, around a third are singletons; the top ten hold under 15%. With respect to this clonotype: Antigen: not known.

The chain links TRBV27 to TRBJ2-6; D possibly corresponds to TRBD1 (5 bases). This sample comprised cultured CD8+ T cells from PBMCs, obtained from culture after CMV antigen stimulation. The receptor was isolated from a human donor in good health (CMV status not recorded). Some clones in this sample may be carry-over from other donors' samples. CDR3 loop: CASSPRYGQGSSGANVLTF. Written as DNA, the CDR3 is TGTGCCAGCAGTCCTCGTTACGGGCAGGGTAGTTCTGGGGCCAACGTCCTGACTTTC.